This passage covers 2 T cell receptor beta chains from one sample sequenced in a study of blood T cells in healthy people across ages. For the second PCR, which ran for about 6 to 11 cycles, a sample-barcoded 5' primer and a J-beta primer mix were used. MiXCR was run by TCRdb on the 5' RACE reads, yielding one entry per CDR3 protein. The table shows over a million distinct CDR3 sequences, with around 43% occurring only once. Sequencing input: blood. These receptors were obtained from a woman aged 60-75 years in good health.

The CDR3 loop reads CSRTGTGISNEQFF. The CDR3 coding sequence is TGCAGTCGGACCGGGACAGGGATCTCCAATGAGCAGTTCTTC. The J gene is TRBJ2-1, the V gene TRBV20-1; 9 nucleotides match TRBD1. The junction had 11 bases not matched to a gene; V was cut back by 8 bases and J by 6 bases. Germline V gene data show CDR1 as DFQATT and CDR2 as SNEGSKA (reference sequence). This CDR3 contains 14 residues.

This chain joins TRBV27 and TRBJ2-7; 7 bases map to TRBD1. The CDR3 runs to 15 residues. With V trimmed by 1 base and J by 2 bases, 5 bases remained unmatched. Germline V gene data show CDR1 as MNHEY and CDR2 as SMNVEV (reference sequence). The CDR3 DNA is TGTGCCAGCAGTTTATTCTTGGGACAGACCTACGAGCAGTACTTC. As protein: CASSLFLGQTYEQYF.